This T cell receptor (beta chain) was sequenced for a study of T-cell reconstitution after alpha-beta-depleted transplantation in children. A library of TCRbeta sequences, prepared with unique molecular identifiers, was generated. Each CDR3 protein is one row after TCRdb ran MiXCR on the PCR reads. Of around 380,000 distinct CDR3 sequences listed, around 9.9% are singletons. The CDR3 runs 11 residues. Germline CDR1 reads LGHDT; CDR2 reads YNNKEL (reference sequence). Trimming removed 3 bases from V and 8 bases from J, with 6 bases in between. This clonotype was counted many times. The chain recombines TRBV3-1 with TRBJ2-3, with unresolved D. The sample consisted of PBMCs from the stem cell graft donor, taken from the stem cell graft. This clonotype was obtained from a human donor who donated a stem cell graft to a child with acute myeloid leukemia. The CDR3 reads CASSHLATQYF. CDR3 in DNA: TGTGCCAGCAGCCATTTGGCTACGCAGTATTTT.